The present T cell receptor (beta chain) was sequenced within a study of human T cells and chemical hapten exposure. Study-level background: It was small differences in pooled library volume that mainly caused per-sample TCR yields to vary.

General observations from the study: Those TCRs sitting above 1 in 1000 frequency stayed the same with DPC sensitization.

The study's library attached unique molecular identifiers to single cDNA molecules. In the original workflow: Samples contained a median of roughly 93,000 TCRs, with a range of 23,224 to 690,600. MiXCR, applied by TCRdb to the RACE reads, yields one record per CDR3 protein. For this entry, the V and J calls and clone size follow TCRdb and not the study's own pipeline. The sample has roughly 130,000 distinct CDR3 sequences, 8.5% to 9.5% seen once. This clonotype turned up a few times. Its antigen is unidentified. Time point given: healthy volunteer bleed at 2 weeks. Whole blood, unfractionated, served as the material for total RNA extraction. The clonotype was recovered from a male donor in good health. Some clones in this sample may be carry-over from other donors' samples. Sequenced: whole blood.

CDR3 nucleotides: TGTGCCAGCAGCCAGGAATTGGGCCGGGACTCCTACGAGCAGTACTTC. This sequence encodes CASSQELGRDSYEQYF. The chain couples TRBV3-1 to TRBJ2-7, with D maybe TRBD2 (5 bases). The CDR3 length is 16 residues. V shed 3 bases and J shed 0 bases, with 15 bases lying between them. Germline CDR1 and CDR2: LGHDT and YNNKEL (reference sequence).